These 26 T cell receptor beta chains were sequenced from one sample in a study of blood T cell repertoires in COVID-19. TCRdb's table, derived via immunoSEQ multiplex PCR, lists solely in-frame clones and lacks some. This sample carries 45,000 to 60,000 clones, approximately 84% of them seen once, and the ten largest clones take about 9.1%. Sequencing used peripheral blood. The receptors come from a man at least 80 years old with COVID-19, enrolled during active disease.

This clone was detected only once. CDR3: CASSLPRGTGNTGELFF. CDR3 sequence (DNA): TGTGCCAGTAGTCTACCCCGCGGGACGGGGAACACCGGGGAGCTGTTTTTT. The chain couples TRBV19 to TRBJ2-2; perhaps TRBD2 as D (6 bases). Germline assignment: CDR1 LNHDA and CDR2 SQIVND (reference sequence). The CDR3 length is 17 residues. V lost 5 bases, J lost 1 base, and 17 bases lay in between.

As to this clone: Relative to the germline gene, one junction end is altered; a read error may explain this. The chain uses TRBV27 and TRBJ2-2, with D possibly matching TRBD1 (5 bases). Per germline, CDR1 MNHEY and CDR2 SMNVEV (reference sequence). This CDR3 spans 14 amino acids. The DNA of the CDR3 is TGTGTCAGCAGTTTTGTAGGGGCCACCGGGGAGCTGTTTTTT. Its protein product is CVSSFVGATGELFF.

The chain combines TRBV5-4 with TRBJ2-3, with 7 bases aligning to TRBD2. Trimming at V came to 0 bases and at J to 2 bases, leaving 6 bases not matched to a gene. Looked up from germline, CDR1 is SGHNT and CDR2 is YYREEE (reference sequence). The CDR3 length is 16 residues. CDR3 loop: CASSLGIGTTTDTQYF. DNA of the CDR3: TGTGCCAGCAGCTTGGGCATCGGGACTACCACAGATACGCAGTATTTT. The entire variable domain, with the rest obtained from reference TRBV5-4 and TRBJ2-3, is as follows: ETGVTQSPTHLIKTRGQQVTLRCSSQSGHNTVSWYQQALGQGPQFIFQYYREEENGRGNFPPRFSGLQFPNYSSELNVNALELDDSALYLCASSLGIGTTTDTQYFGPGTRLTVL.

The genes are TRBV6-2 or TRBV6-3 and TRBJ2-3; 10 bases are shared with TRBD2. This CDR3 is built from 14 residues. CDR1 is MNHEY, CDR2 SVGEGT, per germline. With 5 bases clipped from V and 4 bases from J, the junction kept 3 bases outside the gene matches. CDR3 sequence reads: CASSRLAGSDTQYF. The DNA of the CDR3 is TGTGCCAGCAGTCGACTAGCGGGTTCAGATACGCAGTATTTT.

V gene TRBV6-5 combines with J gene TRBJ1-3; tentative D call: TRBD1 (6 bases). Germline V CDR1 and CDR2: MNHEY, SVGAGI. The V end was cut by 4 bases, the J end by 3 bases, with 16 bases between. The CDR3 runs to 16 residues. CDR3 protein: CASSSLGGLIGNTIYF. CDR3 bases: TGTGCCAGCAGTTCCCTGGGGGGGCTAATTGGAAACACCATATATTTT.

The gene calls are TRBV12-5 and TRBJ2-5; the D gene is possibly TRBD1 (6 bases). This CDR3 comprises 14 residues. Trimming cost V 4 bases and J 5 bases, with 14 bases left between them. CDR1 is LGHNT and CDR2 is FRNRAP in the germline V gene. In DNA, the CDR3 is TGTGCTAGTGGTTCCACAGGGTCGGGGGAGACCCAGTACTTC. It yields the protein CASGSTGSGETQYF.

The gene calls are TRBV7-9 and TRBJ1-4; 7 bases match TRBD1. Per germline, CDR1 SEHNR and CDR2 FQNEAQ (reference sequence). V lost 5 bases, J lost 4 bases, and 4 bases stayed unmatched. The length of the CDR3 is 14 residues. Written as DNA, the CDR3 is TGTGCCAGCAGCCGACAGGGACTTAATGAAAAACTGTTTTTT. Translated: CASSRQGLNEKLFF.

The chain is built from TRBV5-8 and TRBJ1-2, with 8 bases matching TRBD1. The V gene's germline CDR1 is SGHTS and CDR2 YDEGEE. The CDR3 covers 16 residues. The ends lost 0 bases at V and 6 bases at J; junction bases unmatched: 10. For the CDR3, the DNA is TGTGCCAGCAGCTTGGACCAGGGGGCGCAGGAGAATGGCTACACCTTC. Protein sequence: CASSLDQGAQENGYTF.

V and J are TRBV11-2 and TRBJ1-4; 7 nucleotides agree with TRBD1. Germline V lookup: CDR1 SGHAT, CDR2 FQNNGV. V dropped 3 bases and J dropped 5; count of bases not matched to a gene: 12. There are 17 residues in the CDR3. The CDR3 loop reads CASSFSQDREVNEKLFF. As DNA, the CDR3 is TGTGCCAGCAGCTTTTCCCAAGACAGGGAAGTGAATGAAAAACTGTTTTTT. The entire variable domain, with the rest obtained from reference TRBV11-2 and TRBJ1-4, is as follows: EAGVAQSPRYKIIEKRQSVAFWCNPISGHATLYWYQQILGQGPKLLIQFQNNGVVDDSQLPKDRFSAERLKGVDSTLKIQPAKLEDSAVYLCASSFSQDREVNEKLFFGSGTQLSVL.

The rearrangement joins TRBV5-1 to TRBJ1-2, with 9 bases fitting TRBD1. Trimming took 4 bases from V and 4 from J; bases not matched to a gene: 8. Germline V CDR1 and CDR2: SGHRS, YFSETQ. The CDR3 is 15 residues long. CDR3 sequence reads: CASSPDRGPPYGYTF. The CDR3 DNA follows: TGCGCCAGCAGCCCGGACAGGGGACCCCCCTATGGCTACACCTTC. Full variable domain (remainder filled in from reference TRBV5-1 and TRBJ1-2): KAGVTQTPRYLIKTRGQQVTLSCSPISGHRSVSWYQQTPGQGLQFLFEYFSETQRNKGNFPGRFSGRQFSNSRSEMNVSTLELGDSALYLCASSPDRGPPYGYTFGSGTRLTVV.

The V call is TRBV7-9, the J call TRBJ1-2; 8 nucleotides agree with TRBD1. J gave up 8 bases and V 5 bases, and 10 bases lay outside the gene matches. The CDR3 runs to 14 residues. Per the germline V gene, CDR1 is SEHNR and CDR2 is FQNEAQ (reference sequence). The CDR3 nucleotides are TGTGCCAGCAGCCCCCCAAGACAGGGGACCGGCTACACCTTC. Encoded protein: CASSPPRQGTGYTF. Looking up the rest from reference TRBV7-9 and TRBJ1-2 gives the full variable domain: DTGVSQNPRHKITKRGQNVTFRCDPISEHNRLYWYRQTLGQGPEFLTYFQNEAQLEKSRLLSDRFSAERPKGSFSTLEIQRTEQGDSAMYLCASSPPRQGTGYTFGSGTRLTVV.

The J gene is TRBJ1-5, the V gene TRBV6-5, with a weak D call TRBD1 (5 bases). CDR1 and CDR2 from the germline V gene are MNHEY and SVGAGI. V dropped 6 bases and J dropped 4 bases, with 7 bases sitting between them. This CDR3 comprises 12 residues. CDR3 in amino acids: CASSQGNQPQHF. The DNA of the CDR3 is TGTGCCAGCAGCCAGGGTAATCAGCCCCAGCATTTT.

V and J are TRBV6-2 or TRBV6-3 and TRBJ2-1; TRBD1 matches at 7 bases. V lost 5 bases and J lost 10; bases outside the gene matches: 5. CDR3 size: 12 residues. The germline V gene has CDR1 MNHEY and CDR2 SVGEGT. The CDR3 sequence is CASSRTGDEQFF. The CDR3 DNA sequence: TGTGCCAGCAGTAGAACAGGGGACGAGCAGTTCTTC.

The J gene is TRBJ1-1, the V gene TRBV11-2; possibly TRBD1 for D (6 bases). V shed 6 bases and J shed 1 base, with 15 bases lying between them. The CDR3 loop spans 15 amino acids. CDR1 and CDR2 from the germline V gene are SGHAT and FQNNGV. This CDR3 is CASRQRGQRNTEAFF. CDR3 sequence (DNA): TGTGCCAGCAGGCAACGGGGACAAAGGAACACTGAAGCTTTCTTT.

This clone has more than one count but fewer than ten. The chain recombines TRBV6-6 with TRBJ1-4; weak D call: TRBD1 (5 bases). V lost 5 bases and J 7 bases, leaving 20 bases between the germline ends. CDR3 length: 16 amino acids. Germline values: CDR1 MNHNY, CDR2 SVGAGI (reference sequence). As DNA, the CDR3 is TGTGCCAGCAGTCGACCCCCCCAGGGCGGGGGTGAAAAACTGTTTTTT. It translates to CASSRPPQGGGEKLFF.

This clone has a handful of counts. V and J are TRBV3-1 (or the pseudogene TRBV3-2) and TRBJ1-2; tentative D call: TRBD1 (5 bases). Germline V gene lookup returns CDR1 LGHDT and CDR2 YNNKEL (reference sequence). V was cut by 1 base and J by 2 bases, with 20 bases left in between. The CDR3 length is 18 residues. CDR3 in DNA: TGTGCCAGCAGCCAAGGGAACAGGAACCACCGTCCCAACTATGGCTACACCTTC. This translates into CASSQGNRNHRPNYGYTF.

The J gene is TRBJ2-4, the V gene TRBV28; 8 positions match TRBD1. Germline CDR1 and CDR2: MDHEN and SYDVKM. The CDR3 contains 14 residues. V gave up 6 bases and J gave up 9 bases; unmatched junction bases: 10. CDR3: CASRPGGAESIQYF. The CDR3 bases are TGTGCCAGCAGGCCAGGGGGCGCGGAGAGCATTCAGTACTTC. Looking up the rest from reference TRBV28 and TRBJ2-4 gives the full variable domain: DVKVTQSSRYLVKRTGEKVFLECVQDMDHENMFWYRQDPGLGLRLIYFSYDVKMKEKGDIPEGYSVSREKKERFSLILESASTNQTSMYLCASRPGGAESIQYFGAGTRLSVL.

This clone was seen only a few times. The V gene is TRBV7-6, the J gene TRBJ2-5, with D perhaps matching TRBD2 (6 bases). V shed 0 bases and J shed 2 bases, with 10 bases lying between them. Germline CDR1 reads SGHVS; CDR2 reads FNYEAQ. The CDR3 loop spans 15 amino acids. The CDR3 reads CASSLATGEQETQYF. The DNA of the CDR3 is TGTGCCAGCAGCTTAGCCACGGGGGAGCAAGAGACCCAGTACTTC. The full variable domain, with the rest looked up from reference TRBV7-6 and TRBJ2-5, is GAGVSQSPRYKVTKRGQDVALRCDPISGHVSLYWYRQALGQGPEFLTYFNYEAQQDKSGLPNDRFSAERPEGSISTLTIQRTEQRDSAMYRCASSLATGEQETQYFGPGTRLLVL.

This chain joins TRBV18 and TRBJ2-1; a possible D gene is TRBD2 (5 bases). Looked up from germline, CDR1 is KGHSH and CDR2 is LQKENI. Trimming removed 3 bases from V and 6 bases from J, with 15 bases in between. This CDR3 has 15 amino acids. CDR3 coding DNA: TGTGCCAGCTCACCGCTGGAGGAGAAATTCAATGAGCAGTTCTTC. It yields the protein CASSPLEEKFNEQFF.

This clone was recorded a few times. This chain connects TRBV10-1 to TRBJ2-7; TRBD1 might be the D (5 bases). V lost 4 bases, J lost 3 bases, and 13 bases lay in between. There are 14 residues in the CDR3. Germline CDR1 is WNHNN and CDR2 is SYGVQD (reference sequence). CDR3 bases: TGCGCCAGCAGTGCTGGGGCTTTAGTCTACGAGCAGTACGTC. Translation gives CASSAGALVYEQYV.

This clone was seen a few times. This chain links TRBV7-2 with TRBJ1-4; perhaps TRBD1 as D (6 bases). Looked up from germline, CDR1 is SGHTA and CDR2 is FQGNSA. The CDR3 contains 14 residues. The V and J ends lost 5 bases and 8 bases respectively, with 15 bases between them. The DNA of the CDR3 is TGTGCCAGCAGCGAAGGGGGGGCGCAGGAAAAACTGTTTTTT. Its protein product is CASSEGGAQEKLFF.

The chain links TRBV18 to TRBJ1-2; 7 bases map to TRBD1. J was trimmed by 5 bases and V by 4 bases; bases with no gene match: 4. Looked up from germline, CDR1 is KGHSH and CDR2 is LQKENI. The CDR3 is 13 amino acids. CDR3 coding DNA: TGTGCCAGCTCACTCGACAGGGATTATGGCTACACCTTC. This sequence encodes CASSLDRDYGYTF.

The rearrangement joins TRBV11-2 to TRBJ1-1; no clear D. The CDR3 consists of 13 residues. Germline-derived CDR1 and CDR2 are SGHAT and FQNNGV. Trimming removed 6 bases at V and 3 bases at J, with 11 bases between. CDR3 region: CASSTPRDTEAFF. The CDR3 nucleotides read TGTGCCAGCAGTACCCCTCGGGACACTGAAGCTTTCTTT.

The chain employs TRBV30 and TRBJ2-3; D is uncertain. Germline V gene data show CDR1 as GTSNPN and CDR2 as SVGIG (reference sequence). The ends were cut back, 2 bases at V and 6 bases at J, with 15 bases in the middle. This CDR3 has 14 residues. CDR3 in DNA: TGTGCCTGGAGTTACCCCTCCCCCAGGGATACGCAGTATTTT. Translated: CAWSYPSPRDTQYF.

The chain couples TRBV2 to TRBJ1-1; tentative D call: TRBD1 (5 bases). The CDR3 extends over 13 amino acids. The germline V and J ends were trimmed by 3 bases and 6 bases, with 11 bases remaining between them. Germline V gives CDR1 SNHLY, CDR2 FYNNEI. The CDR3 nucleotides read TGTGCCAGCAGTGAGCAGGGTTGGGCTGAAGCTTTCTTT. This gives the protein CASSEQGWAEAFF.

V is TRBV4-3 and J is TRBJ2-3; 7 nucleotides agree with TRBD2. The CDR3 consists of 15 residues. J gave up 1 base and V 1 base, and 2 bases lay outside the gene matches. Germline lookup yields CDR1 LGHNA and CDR2 YSLEER. CDR3 DNA sequence: TGCGCCAGCAGCCAAGTAACTAGCGGCACAGATACGCAGTATTTT. Its protein is CASSQVTSGTDTQYF.